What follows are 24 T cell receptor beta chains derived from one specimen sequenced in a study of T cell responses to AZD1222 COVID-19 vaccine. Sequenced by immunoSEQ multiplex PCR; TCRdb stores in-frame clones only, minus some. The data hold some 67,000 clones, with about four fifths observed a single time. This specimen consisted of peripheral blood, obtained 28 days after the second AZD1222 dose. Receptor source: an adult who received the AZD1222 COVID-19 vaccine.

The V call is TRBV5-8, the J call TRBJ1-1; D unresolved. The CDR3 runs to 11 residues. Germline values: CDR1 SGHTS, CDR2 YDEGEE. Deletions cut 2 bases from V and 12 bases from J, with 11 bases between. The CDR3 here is CASSLRIVTFF. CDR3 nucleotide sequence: TGTGCCAGCAGCTTAAGGATAGTAACTTTCTTT.

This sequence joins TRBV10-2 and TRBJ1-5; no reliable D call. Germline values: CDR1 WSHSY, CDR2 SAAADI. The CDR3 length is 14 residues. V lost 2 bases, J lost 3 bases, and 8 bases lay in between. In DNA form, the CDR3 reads TGCGCCAGCAGTGAGGGTACCTACAATCAGCCCCAGCATTTT. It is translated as CASSEGTYNQPQHF.

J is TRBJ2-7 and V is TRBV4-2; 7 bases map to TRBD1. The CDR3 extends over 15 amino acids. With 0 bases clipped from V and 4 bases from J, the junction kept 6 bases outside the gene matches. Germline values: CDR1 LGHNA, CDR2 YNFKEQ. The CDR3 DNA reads TGTGCCAGCAGCCAAGAGAGGTCACAGGGGTACGAGCAGTACTTC. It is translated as CASSQERSQGYEQYF.

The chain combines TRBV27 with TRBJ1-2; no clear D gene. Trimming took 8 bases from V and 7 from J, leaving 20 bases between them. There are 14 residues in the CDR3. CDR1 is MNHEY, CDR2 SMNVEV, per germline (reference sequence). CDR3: CASEEKEGWFGYTF. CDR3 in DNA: TGTGCCAGCGAAGAAAAGGAGGGTTGGTTTGGCTACACCTTC.

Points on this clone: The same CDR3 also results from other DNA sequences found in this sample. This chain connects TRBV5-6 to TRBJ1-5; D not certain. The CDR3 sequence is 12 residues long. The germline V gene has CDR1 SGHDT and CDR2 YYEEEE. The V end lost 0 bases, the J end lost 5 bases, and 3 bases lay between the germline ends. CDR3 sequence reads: CASSLVDQPQHF. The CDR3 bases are TGTGCCAGCAGCTTGGTCGATCAGCCCCAGCATTTT.

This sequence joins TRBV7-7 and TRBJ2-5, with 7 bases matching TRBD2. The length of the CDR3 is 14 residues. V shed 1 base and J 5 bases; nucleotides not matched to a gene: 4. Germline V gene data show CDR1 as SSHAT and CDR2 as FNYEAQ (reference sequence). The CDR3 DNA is TGTGCCAGCAGCTTAGATAGGCGGGGGGAGACCCAGTACTTC. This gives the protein CASSLDRRGETQYF.

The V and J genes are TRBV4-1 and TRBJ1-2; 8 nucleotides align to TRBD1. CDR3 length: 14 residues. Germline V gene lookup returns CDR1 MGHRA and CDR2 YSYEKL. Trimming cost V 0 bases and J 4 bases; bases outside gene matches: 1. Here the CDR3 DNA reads TGCGCCAGCAGCCAAGATACAGGGGGCTATGGCTACACCTTC. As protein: CASSQDTGGYGYTF.

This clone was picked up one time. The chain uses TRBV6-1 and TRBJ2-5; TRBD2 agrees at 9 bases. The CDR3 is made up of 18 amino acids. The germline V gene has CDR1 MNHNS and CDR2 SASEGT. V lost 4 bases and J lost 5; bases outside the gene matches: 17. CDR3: CASSAGDVWRGGRETQYF. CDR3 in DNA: TGTGCCAGCAGTGCGGGTGATGTATGGCGGGGGGGCCGGGAGACCCAGTACTTC.

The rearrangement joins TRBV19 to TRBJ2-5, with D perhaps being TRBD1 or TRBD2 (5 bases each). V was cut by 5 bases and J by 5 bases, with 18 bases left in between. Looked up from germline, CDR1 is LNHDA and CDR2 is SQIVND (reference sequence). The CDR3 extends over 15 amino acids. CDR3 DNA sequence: TGTGCCAGTAGTGATCCGAGGGGTGAAGGGGAGACCCAGTACTTC. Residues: CASSDPRGEGETQYF.

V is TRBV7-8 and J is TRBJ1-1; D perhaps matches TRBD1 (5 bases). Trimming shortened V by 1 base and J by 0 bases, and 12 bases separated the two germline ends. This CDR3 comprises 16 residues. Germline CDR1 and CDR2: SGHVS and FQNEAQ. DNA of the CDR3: TGTGCCAGCAGCTTAGTATGGGGCGGCATGAACACTGAAGCTTTCTTT. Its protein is CASSLVWGGMNTEAFF.

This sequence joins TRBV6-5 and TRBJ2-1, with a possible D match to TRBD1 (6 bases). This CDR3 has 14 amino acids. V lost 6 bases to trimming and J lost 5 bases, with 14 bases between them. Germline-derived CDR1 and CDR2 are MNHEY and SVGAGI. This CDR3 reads CASRRTVTDNEQFF. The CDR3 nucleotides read TGTGCCAGCAGACGGACAGTTACCGACAATGAGCAGTTCTTC.

CDR3 loop: CASSQVQGSDEQYF. For the CDR3, the DNA is TGTGCCAGCAGCCAAGTACAGGGGTCTGACGAGCAGTACTTC. The chain couples TRBV4-2 to TRBJ2-7; TRBD1 matches 7 bases. Germline V gene data show CDR1 as LGHNA and CDR2 as YNFKEQ. The CDR3 runs 14 residues. V lost 1 base to trimming and J lost 5 bases; unmatched junction nucleotides: 5.

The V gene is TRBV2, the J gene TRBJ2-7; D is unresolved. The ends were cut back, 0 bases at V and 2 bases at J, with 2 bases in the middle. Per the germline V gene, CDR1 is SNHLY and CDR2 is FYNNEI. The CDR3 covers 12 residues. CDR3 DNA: TGTGCCAGCAGTGAAGCGGCCTACGAGCAGTACTTC. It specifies CASSEAAYEQYF.

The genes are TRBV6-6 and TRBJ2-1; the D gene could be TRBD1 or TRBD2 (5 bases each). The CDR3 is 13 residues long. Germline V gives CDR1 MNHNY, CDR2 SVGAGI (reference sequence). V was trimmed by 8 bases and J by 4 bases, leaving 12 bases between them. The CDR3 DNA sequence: TGTGCCAGCGCAGGGCGGGCGTACAATGAGCAGTTCTTC. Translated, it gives CASAGRAYNEQFF.

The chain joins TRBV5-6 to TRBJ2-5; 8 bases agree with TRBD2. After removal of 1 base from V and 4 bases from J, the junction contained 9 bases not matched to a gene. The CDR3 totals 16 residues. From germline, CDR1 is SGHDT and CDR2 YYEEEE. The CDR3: CASSLLGLALGETQYF. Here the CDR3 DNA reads TGTGCCAGCAGCTTGCTTGGACTAGCCCTGGGAGAGACCCAGTACTTC. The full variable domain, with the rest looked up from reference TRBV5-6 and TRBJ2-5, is DAGVTQSPTHLIKTRGQQVTLRCSPKSGHDTVSWYQQALGQGPQFIFQYYEEEERQRGNFPDRFSGHQFPNYSSELNVNALLLGDSALYLCASSLLGLALGETQYFGPGTRLLVL.

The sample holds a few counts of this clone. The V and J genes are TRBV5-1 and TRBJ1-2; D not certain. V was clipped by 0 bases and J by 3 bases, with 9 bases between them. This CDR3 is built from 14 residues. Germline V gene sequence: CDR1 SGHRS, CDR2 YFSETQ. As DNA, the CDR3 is TGCGCCAGCAGCTTGGCAGAGGGTTACTATGGCTACACCTTC. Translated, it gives CASSLAEGYYGYTF.

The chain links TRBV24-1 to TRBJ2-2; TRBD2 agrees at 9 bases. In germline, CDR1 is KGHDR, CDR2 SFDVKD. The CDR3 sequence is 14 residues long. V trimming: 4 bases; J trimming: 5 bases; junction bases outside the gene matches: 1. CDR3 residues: CATSEAGGTGELFF. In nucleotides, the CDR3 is TGTGCCACCAGTGAGGCGGGAGGGACCGGGGAGCTGTTTTTT.

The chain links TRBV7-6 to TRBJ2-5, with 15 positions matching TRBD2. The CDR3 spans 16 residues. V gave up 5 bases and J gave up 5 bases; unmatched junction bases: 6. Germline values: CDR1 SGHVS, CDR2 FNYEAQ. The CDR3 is CASSTGLAGGRETQYF. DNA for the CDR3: TGTGCCAGCAGCACGGGACTAGCGGGGGGCCGGGAGACCCAGTACTTC.

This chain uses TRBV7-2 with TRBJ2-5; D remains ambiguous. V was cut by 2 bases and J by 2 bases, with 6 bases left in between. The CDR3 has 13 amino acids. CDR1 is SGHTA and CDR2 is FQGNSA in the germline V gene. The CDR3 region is CASSLTQQETQYF. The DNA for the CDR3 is TGTGCCAGCAGCTTAACTCAACAAGAGACCCAGTACTTC.

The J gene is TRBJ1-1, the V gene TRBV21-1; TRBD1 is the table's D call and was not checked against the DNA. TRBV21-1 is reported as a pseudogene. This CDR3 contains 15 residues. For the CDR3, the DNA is TGTGCCAGCAGCCAAACAGGGGGCCGGGACACTGAAGCTTTCTTT. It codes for CASSQTGGRDTEAFF.

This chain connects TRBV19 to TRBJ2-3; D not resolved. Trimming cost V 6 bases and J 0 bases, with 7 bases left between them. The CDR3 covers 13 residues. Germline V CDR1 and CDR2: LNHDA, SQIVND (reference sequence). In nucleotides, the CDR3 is TGTGCCAGTAGGGTCAGTAGCACAGATACGCAGTATTTT. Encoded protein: CASRVSSTDTQYF. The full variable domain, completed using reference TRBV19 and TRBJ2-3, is DGGITQSPKYLFRKEGQNVTLSCEQNLNHDAMYWYRQDPGQGLRLIYYSQIVNDFQKGDIAEGYSVSREKKESFPLTVTSAQKNPTAFYLCASRVSSTDTQYFGPGTRLTVL.

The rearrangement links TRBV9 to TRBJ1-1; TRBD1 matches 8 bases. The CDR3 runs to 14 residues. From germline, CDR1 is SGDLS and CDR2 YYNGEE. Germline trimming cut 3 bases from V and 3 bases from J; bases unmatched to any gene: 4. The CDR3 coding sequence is TGTGCCAGCAGCGCCGGGACAGGCGACACTGAAGCTTTCTTT. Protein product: CASSAGTGDTEAFF.

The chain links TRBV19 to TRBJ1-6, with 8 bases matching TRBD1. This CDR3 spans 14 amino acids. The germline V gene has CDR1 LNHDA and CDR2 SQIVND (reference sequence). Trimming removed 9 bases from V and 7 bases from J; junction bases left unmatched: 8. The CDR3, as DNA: TGTGCCAGCCAGGGGGCGATTCGCAATTCACCCCTCCACTTT. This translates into CASQGAIRNSPLHF.

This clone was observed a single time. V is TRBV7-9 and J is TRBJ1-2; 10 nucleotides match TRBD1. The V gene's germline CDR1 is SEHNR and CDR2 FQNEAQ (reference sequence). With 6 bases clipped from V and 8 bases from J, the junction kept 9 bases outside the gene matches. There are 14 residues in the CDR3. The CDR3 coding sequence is TGTGCCAGCAGTTTGGGACAGGGGTATGACGGCTACACCTTC. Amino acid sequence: CASSLGQGYDGYTF.